Listed here are 27 T cell receptor beta chains from one sample, sequenced in a study of blood T cell repertoires in COVID-19. Method: immunoSEQ multiplex PCR; TCRdb's copy keeps in-frame clones and lacks some. Counted here are about 270,000 clones, 86% occurring once; the ten biggest clones make up approximately 5%. The sample taken for sequencing was peripheral blood. These receptors came from a woman older than 75 with COVID-19, enrolled during active disease.

The chain employs TRBV5-4 and TRBJ1-5; 7 nucleotides match TRBD1. CDR3 length equals 14 residues. The V gene end was trimmed by 3 bases and the J gene end by 1 base; junction bases not matched to a gene: 1. Germline V lookup: CDR1 SGHNT, CDR2 YYREEE (reference sequence). The CDR3 region is CASSSGGSNQPQHF. CDR3 sequence (DNA): TGTGCCAGCAGCTCAGGGGGGAGCAATCAGCCCCAGCATTTT. The complete variable domain, with remaining parts taken from reference TRBV5-4 and TRBJ1-5, reads ETGVTQSPTHLIKTRGQQVTLRCSSQSGHNTVSWYQQALGQGPQFIFQYYREEENGRGNFPPRFSGLQFPNYSSELNVNALELDDSALYLCASSSGGSNQPQHFGDGTRLSIL.

The genes are TRBV27 and TRBJ1-1; 7 positions agree with TRBD1. The germline CDR1 and CDR2 sequences are MNHEY and SMNVEV (reference sequence). The trim removed 1 base at V and 1 base at J, leaving 9 bases unmatched. There are 17 residues in the CDR3. The CDR3 DNA sequence: TGTGCCAGCAGTTTATTGCCCCCCACAGGGGCGAACACTGAAGCTTTCTTT. It specifies CASSLLPPTGANTEAFF.

The V call is TRBV6-5, the J call TRBJ1-2; the D is unclear. V dropped 4 bases and J dropped 0 bases, with 15 bases sitting between them. The CDR3 has 16 amino acids. The germline CDR1 and CDR2 sequences are MNHEY and SVGAGI. CDR3 in DNA: TGTGCCAGCAGTTCCGGGAGTCACCTTTCTAACTATGGCTACACCTTC. Translation gives CASSSGSHLSNYGYTF.

The chain combines TRBV19 with TRBJ1-4, with a tentative D call TRBD1 (5 bases). The CDR3 extends over 16 amino acids. V was clipped by 1 base and J by 5 bases, with 14 bases between them. CDR1 is LNHDA and CDR2 is SQIVND in the germline V gene (reference sequence). The CDR3 nucleotides are TGTGCCAGTAGTATAGGTCGGGCCAGGGTGAATGAAAAACTGTTTTTT. This translates into CASSIGRARVNEKLFF. The whole variable domain, remainder taken from reference TRBV19 and TRBJ1-4, is DGGITQSPKYLFRKEGQNVTLSCEQNLNHDAMYWYRQDPGQGLRLIYYSQIVNDFQKGDIAEGYSVSREKKESFPLTVTSAQKNPTAFYLCASSIGRARVNEKLFFGSGTQLSVL.

This clone has a handful of counts. The chain uses TRBV4-1 and TRBJ1-3; possibly TRBD1 for D (5 bases). The CDR3 length is 17 residues. From germline, CDR1 is MGHRA and CDR2 YSYEKL. Trimming shortened V by 4 bases and J by 3 bases, and 19 bases separated the two germline ends. This CDR3 is CASSRVGRTTGGNTIYF. CDR3 nucleotides: TGCGCCAGCAGCCGGGTCGGGAGGACAACAGGTGGAAACACCATATATTTT.

This chain's CDR3 is CASSPQRDTGELFF. DNA for the CDR3: TGTGCCAGCAGCCCTCAACGGGACACCGGGGAGCTGTTTTTT. V usage is TRBV3-1 (or the pseudogene TRBV3-2) and J usage is TRBJ2-2, with unresolved D. Per the germline V gene, CDR1 is LGHDT and CDR2 is YNNKEL (reference sequence). This CDR3 has 14 amino acids. Trimming removed 4 bases at V and 3 bases at J, with 9 bases between.

The chain recombines TRBV5-6 with TRBJ2-7; D not certain. The CDR3 is 13 amino acids. Trimming left V 1 base short and J 3 bases short, with 8 bases between. Germline lookup yields CDR1 SGHDT and CDR2 YYEEEE. CDR3 nucleotide sequence: TGTGCCAGCAGCTTGCAAGCCCTCTACGAGCAGTACTTC. Translated, it gives CASSLQALYEQYF.

The J gene is TRBJ1-1, the V gene TRBV11-1, with D possibly being TRBD1 (5 bases). With 4 bases removed from V and 7 bases from J, the gap between germline ends came to 13 bases. The CDR3 totals 13 residues. CDR1 is SGHAT and CDR2 is FQDESV in the germline V gene (reference sequence). CDR3 sequence reads: CASSSTGTHEAFF. The CDR3 DNA reads TGTGCCAGCAGCTCAACCGGGACTCATGAAGCTTTCTTT.

This sequence joins TRBV28 and TRBJ1-2; D unclear. The ends were cut back, 6 bases at V and 2 bases at J, with 16 bases in the middle. Per the germline V gene, CDR1 is MDHEN and CDR2 is SYDVKM. The CDR3 loop spans 15 amino acids. The CDR3 region is CASRLAPTLNYGYTF. CDR3 sequence (DNA): TGTGCCAGCAGGCTAGCACCCACACTCAACTATGGCTACACCTTC.

The chain is built from TRBV2 and TRBJ1-1; D ambiguous. This CDR3 has 13 residues. With 2 bases removed from V and 6 bases from J, the gap between germline ends came to 10 bases. Germline CDR1 reads SNHLY; CDR2 reads FYNNEI. CDR3 in amino acids: CASSEWASPEAFF. For the CDR3, the DNA is TGTGCCAGCAGTGAATGGGCATCTCCTGAAGCTTTCTTT.

J is TRBJ1-1 and V is TRBV6-5; maybe TRBD1 (5 bases). Germline lookup yields CDR1 MNHEY and CDR2 SVGAGI. Trimming removed 6 bases from V and 4 bases from J, with 18 bases in between. CDR3 length equals 15 residues. The CDR3 nucleotides are TGTGCCAGCAGGTCTGACAGACTCGGGGGCACTGAAGCTTTCTTT. This codes for CASRSDRLGGTEAFF.

V gene TRBV11-1 combines with J gene TRBJ1-6; D not certain. This CDR3 contains 14 residues. V dropped 1 base and J dropped 6 bases, with 7 bases sitting between them. The germline gives CDR1 SGHAT, CDR2 FQDESV (reference sequence). DNA for the CDR3: TGTGCCAGCAGCTTAGTTGGCGGTAATTCACCCCTCCACTTT. Translating gives CASSLVGGNSPLHF.

This chain uses TRBV4-2 with TRBJ1-6, with D possibly matching TRBD1 (6 bases). Trimming shortened V by 3 bases and J by 7 bases, and 19 bases separated the two germline ends. There are 17 residues in the CDR3. Germline V gene lookup returns CDR1 LGHNA and CDR2 YNFKEQ. The CDR3 DNA follows: TGTGCCAGCAGCCAGAGCTTGGGGAGGGGGTTCAATTCACCCCTCCACTTT. Its translation is CASSQSLGRGFNSPLHF.

The V and J genes are TRBV29-1 and TRBJ1-4; D gene ambiguous. The CDR3 contains 11 residues. Per the germline V gene, CDR1 is SQVTM and CDR2 is ANQGSEA. V was trimmed by 6 bases and J by 4 bases, leaving 6 bases between them. The CDR3 DNA is TGCAGCGTACTTTATAATGAAAAACTGTTTTTT. It is translated as CSVLYNEKLFF.

This chain joins TRBV15 and TRBJ1-1, with D possibly TRBD1 on 5 matching bases. CDR1 is LNHNV and CDR2 is YYDKDF in the germline V gene (reference sequence). The CDR3 runs to 13 residues. Trimming left V 1 base short and J 6 bases short, with 9 bases between. CDR3 bases: TGTGCCACCAGCAGAGTAGGGGTTGCTGAAGCTTTCTTT. Protein: CATSRVGVAEAFF.

V usage is TRBV29-1 and J usage is TRBJ1-2; D uncertain. The CDR3 is 12 residues long. CDR1 SQVTM and CDR2 ANQGSEA come from the germline V gene. Trimming left V 4 bases short and J 2 bases short, with 8 bases between. CDR3 bases: TGCAGCGTTGCCGACGGGAACTATGGCTACACCTTC. The encoded protein is CSVADGNYGYTF.

The rearrangement links TRBV23-1 to TRBJ2-1, with a possible D match to TRBD1 (5 bases). TRBV23-1 is an open reading frame whose function is uncertain. V lost 2 bases and J lost 5, with 13 bases in between. The CDR3 has 15 amino acids. In DNA form, the CDR3 reads TGCGCCAGCAGTCAAGGACAAGAAAAAAACAATGAGCAGTTCTTC. As protein: CASSQGQEKNNEQFF.

The chain employs TRBV2 and TRBJ2-5; 12 positions match TRBD1. Germline CDR1 reads SNHLY; CDR2 reads FYNNEI. Trimming cost V 6 bases and J 5 bases; bases outside gene matches: 4. This CDR3 contains 14 residues. DNA for the CDR3: TGTGCCAGCAGGCCGGGACAGGGGGCTGAGACCCAGTACTTC. Encoded protein: CASRPGQGAETQYF.

This clone came up a few times. The chain uses TRBV14 and TRBJ2-2, with D hard to call. The CDR3 length is 14 residues. Germline V gene data show CDR1 as SGHDN and CDR2 as FVKESK. V was trimmed by 3 bases and J by 5 bases, leaving 10 bases between them. The CDR3 reads CASSQRLRTGELFF. The CDR3 nucleotides are TGTGCCAGCAGCCAGAGATTGCGGACCGGGGAGCTGTTTTTT.

V usage is TRBV5-1 and J usage is TRBJ2-1; no clear D gene. V lost 3 bases, J lost 8 bases, and 9 bases lay in between. The CDR3 totals 12 residues. Looked up from germline, CDR1 is SGHRS and CDR2 is YFSETQ. CDR3 region: CASSSGTHEQFF. Here the CDR3 DNA reads TGCGCCAGCAGCTCGGGTACGCATGAGCAGTTCTTC.

V and J are TRBV7-9 and TRBJ2-2; no firm D call. V was clipped by 5 bases and J by 7 bases, with 17 bases between them. This CDR3 comprises 15 residues. Germline CDR1 reads SEHNR; CDR2 reads FQNEAQ (reference sequence). DNA for the CDR3: TGTGCCAGCAGCCCCCCATCACTTCTCGGCGGGGAGCTGTTTTTT. This sequence encodes CASSPPSLLGGELFF.

V is TRBV5-6 and J is TRBJ1-1; a weak D match, TRBD1 (5 bases). Between the trimmed V and J ends, which lost 0 bases and 2 bases, there was a span of 8 bases. Germline V lookup: CDR1 SGHDT, CDR2 YYEEEE. The CDR3 is 14 amino acids. The CDR3 region is CASSLGQTNTEAFF. The CDR3 coding sequence is TGTGCCAGCAGCTTGGGACAGACCAACACTGAAGCTTTCTTT.

The chain combines TRBV3-1 (or the pseudogene TRBV3-2) with TRBJ2-3, with TRBD2 matching 8 bases. The germline gives CDR1 LGHDT, CDR2 YNNKEL (reference sequence). V lost 2 bases to trimming and J lost 4 bases; unmatched junction nucleotides: 5. CDR3 size: 15 residues. The CDR3 DNA reads as TGTGCCAGCAGCCAATCCGGACTAGCCGCAGATACGCAGTATTTT. Translating it yields CASSQSGLAADTQYF.

The V and J genes are TRBV4-3 and TRBJ2-5, with D possibly matching TRBD2 (6 bases). The CDR3 totals 14 residues. Germline CDR1 reads LGHNA; CDR2 reads YSLEER. Trimming took off 0 bases at V and 1 base at J, with 6 bases between the two ends. CDR3 residues: CASSQELAQETQYF. CDR3 nucleotides: TGCGCCAGCAGCCAAGAACTAGCCCAAGAGACCCAGTACTTC.

This chain uses TRBV29-1 with TRBJ2-1; TRBD1 matches at 9 bases. J gave up 7 bases and V 5 bases, and 18 bases lay outside the gene matches. CDR1 and CDR2 (germline): SQVTM, ANQGSEA. The CDR3 sequence is 17 residues long. CDR3 sequence (DNA): TGCAGCGTTCTTCCCCAGGATCACAGGGGGCTTAGAAATGAGCAGTTCTTC. Protein product: CSVLPQDHRGLRNEQFF.

In the case of this clone: This CDR3 is also generated by other DNA sequences in the sample. This chain links TRBV28 with TRBJ1-6; TRBD1 aligns across 7 bases. V lost 6 bases, J lost 4 bases, and 3 bases stayed unmatched. Germline V CDR1 and CDR2: MDHEN, SYDVKM. The CDR3 is 14 amino acids. The CDR3 DNA reads TGTGCCAGCAGCTCGGGACAGTATAATTCACCCCTCCACTTT. The encoded protein is CASSSGQYNSPLHF.

Details on this clone: The DNA is omitted, as the CDR3 cannot be located on it reliably, and the CDR3 follows TCRdb's listing. This sequence joins TRBV6-2 or TRBV6-3 and TRBJ1-1; the tabulated D call, TRBD1, remains unverified against the DNA. Germline CDR1 is MNHEY and CDR2 is SVGEGT. The CDR3 adds up to 17 amino acids, both ends counted. CDR3 protein: CASSSSDRGLRNTEAFF.